A selection of T cell receptor beta chains follows, all from one sample in a study of control samples from healthy donors and cancer patients. This table comes from immunoSEQ multiplex PCR, and its TCRdb copy is limited to in-frame clones, with some not included. The sample has 100,000 to 130,000 clones; approximately 82% are singletons. Source material: blood. Receptor source: a young man in good health. Each CDR3 is given with its conserved first and last residue. A D gene is named only where the DNA matches it firmly. The size of a clone is reported for some rows only, either as once, few or many, or as a class for expanded clones.

clone_size j_call d_call v_call cdr3_nt cdr3_aa
NA TRBJ2-2 NA TRBV4-3 TGCGCCAGCAGCCAAGATAGGGGCGGTTTCACCGGGGAGCTGTTTTTT CASSQDRGGFTGELFF
NA TRBJ1-6 NA TRBV30 TGTGCCTGGAGGGACAGTTTAAATTCACCCCTCCACTTT CAWRDSLNSPLHF
NA TRBJ2-5 TRBD2 TRBV5-1 TGCGCCAGCAGCTCCCGCGGGGGGCGAGAGACCCAGTACTTC CASSSRGGRETQYF
few TRBJ1-1 NA TRBV5-8 TGTGCCAGCAGCTTGGTTGTGGGGTTGAGGCACACTGAAGCTTTCTTT CASSLVVGLRHTEAFF
NA TRBJ2-2 TRBD1 TRBV30 TGTGCCTGGAGTCTACAGGGGGCGGCCGGGGAGCTGTTTTTT CAWSLQGAAGELFF
NA TRBJ2-2 NA TRBV3-1/TRBV3-2 TGTGCCAGCAGCCAATCCCTGGGTATCCGGCTGTTTTTT CASSQSLGIRLFF
NA TRBJ2-7 TRBD2 TRBV6-5 TGTGCTTCCCTGGGGGCTAGCGGGGGAACCTACGAGCAGTACTTC CASLGASGGTYEQYF
once TRBJ2-1 NA TRBV5-1 TGCGCCAGCAGCCAGACTTCCGGACTCAGCTCCTACAATGAGCAGTTCTTC CASSQTSGLSSYNEQFF
NA TRBJ2-1 NA TRBV6-5 TGTGCCAGCAGTTGGAGGGGAGAGCAGTTCTTC CASSWRGEQFF
NA TRBJ1-1 NA TRBV28 TGTGCCAGCAGTTTGAGAATTACTGAAGCTTTCTTT CASSLRITEAFF
NA TRBJ2-1 NA TRBV20-1 TGCAGTCCCTATCTCGGACAACAGTTCTTC CSPYLGQQFF
NA TRBJ1-2 NA TRBV19 TGTGCCAGTAGCGGGATCGACAGCGCGAACTATGGCTACACCTTC CASSGIDSANYGYTF
NA TRBJ2-1 TRBD2 TRBV9 TGTGCCAGCAGCGCATATAGCGGGGGTTCCTACAATGAGCAGTTCTTC CASSAYSGGSYNEQFF
NA TRBJ2-3 TRBD2 TRBV5-4 TGTGCCAGCAGCGTGAAGCGGGGGGCGAGCACAGATACGCAGTATTTT CASSVKRGASTDTQYF
few TRBJ2-2 TRBD1 TRBV18 TGTGCCAGCTCACAGGGACAGGGGATCGGGGAGCTGTTTTTT CASSQGQGIGELFF
NA TRBJ2-5 TRBD1 TRBV2 TGTGCCAGCAGGACAGACAGGGCCCTTCACGAGACCCAGTACTTC CASRTDRALHETQYF
once TRBJ1-6 NA TRBV28 TGTGCCAGCATTAGAGACCCCGGGTATTCACCCCTCCACTTT CASIRDPGYSPLHF
NA TRBJ1-1 NA TRBV19 TGTGCCAGTAGTTTCGGACTGAACACTGAAGCTTTCTTT CASSFGLNTEAFF
NA TRBJ1-2 NA TRBV28 TGTGCCAGCAGTTTTGCGACAGCTTCTAACTATGGCTACACCTTC CASSFATASNYGYTF
NA TRBJ1-6 TRBD1 TRBV19 TGTGCCAGTAGTCGGACAGGGCAGAATTCACCCCTCCACTTT CASSRTGQNSPLHF
NA TRBJ2-1 TRBD1 TRBV5-5 TGTGCCAGCAGGTCGGACAGGGGTGAGCAGTTCTTC CASRSDRGEQFF
NA TRBJ1-3 TRBD1 TRBV28 TGTGCCAGCAGTTTCGGGGACAGCTCTGGAAACACCATATATTTT CASSFGDSSGNTIYF
NA TRBJ1-1 NA TRBV28 TGTGCCAGCAGTTGGATGACAGCTACGAACACTGAAGCTTTCTTT CASSWMTATNTEAFF
NA TRBJ2-3 TRBD2 TRBV7-6 TGTGCCAGCAGCCCCCCTTCGGGGGGGCAAGATACGCAGTATTTT CASSPPSGGQDTQYF
NA TRBJ2-6 NA TRBV6-6 TGTGCCAGCAGTCGGGACACTTTTAGCTCTGGGGCCAACGTCCTGACTTTC CASSRDTFSSGANVLTF
once TRBJ1-3 NA TRBV6-5 TGTGCCAGCGATATATGGGGGGCGTCTGGAAACACCATATATTTT CASDIWGASGNTIYF
few TRBJ2-3 NA TRBV13 TGTGCCAGCAGCTTATCAGATACGCAGTATTTT CASSLSDTQYF
NA TRBJ2-7 TRBD1 TRBV6-5 TGTGCCAGCAGTTACGTCCAGGGGGCCTACGAGCAGTACTTC CASSYVQGAYEQYF
NA TRBJ1-4 TRBD1 TRBV13 TGTGCCAGCAGCTCAAGGGACAGGGCGGTTGAAAAACTGTTTTTT CASSSRDRAVEKLFF
once TRBJ1-2 NA TRBV15 TGTGCCACCAGCAGAGAACAGAGGGGTGACTATGGCTACACCTTC CATSREQRGDYGYTF
once TRBJ2-3 TRBD2 TRBV7-6 TGTGCCAGCAGCTTAGAGGGAAGCGGGGGGGCGACAGATACGCAGTATTTT CASSLEGSGGATDTQYF
NA TRBJ1-1 NA TRBV2 TGTGCCAGCAGTGGACGACGGACAGTGAACACTGAAGCTTTCTTT CASSGRRTVNTEAFF
NA TRBJ2-3 TRBD1 TRBV19 TGTGCCAGTAGTCCTAGGACAGGGGCTTTCACAGATACGCAGTATTTT CASSPRTGAFTDTQYF